The present T cell receptor (beta chain) was sequenced within a study of blood T cell repertoires in COVID-19. On the study more broadly: The United States, Italy and Spain were the sources of the acute and convalescent COVID-19 samples. Sources were T cells, B-cell-depleted T cells, or PBMCs; the material itself was cDNA or gDNA.

Germline CDR1 is LGHNA and CDR2 is YNFKEQ. The V segment lost 4 bases and the J segment 5 bases; nucleotides outside the gene matches: 15. The CDR3 runs 17 residues. Per the original methods: Estimation of nucleated cell counts relied on the amplification of reference gene primers. Data came from immunoSEQ multiplex PCR; TCRdb stores just in-frame clones and leaves some out. V, J and clone size are taken as reported in that table, and D and trimming were inferred from the DNA itself. The sample lists 50,000 to 85,000 clones, roughly 78% occurring once. The chain recombines TRBV4-2 with TRBJ2-7; 9 bases map to TRBD2. The specimen was peripheral blood. This sequence was found in a human donor in a cohort sampled during active COVID-19. CDR3 coding DNA: TGTGCCAGCAGCCCCGCCTATGGGGCTAGCGGGACTAACGAGCAGTACTTC. Protein product: CASSPAYGASGTNEQYF.